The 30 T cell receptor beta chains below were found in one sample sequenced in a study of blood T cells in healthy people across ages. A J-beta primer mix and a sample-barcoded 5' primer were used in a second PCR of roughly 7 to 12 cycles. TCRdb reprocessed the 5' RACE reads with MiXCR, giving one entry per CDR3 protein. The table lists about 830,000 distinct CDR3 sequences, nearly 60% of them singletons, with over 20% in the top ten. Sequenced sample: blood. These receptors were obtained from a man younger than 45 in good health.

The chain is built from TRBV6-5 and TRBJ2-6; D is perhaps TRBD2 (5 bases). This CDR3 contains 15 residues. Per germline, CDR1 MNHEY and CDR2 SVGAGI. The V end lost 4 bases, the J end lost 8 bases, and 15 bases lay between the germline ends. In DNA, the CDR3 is TGTGCCAGCAGTTCCCTCCAAGCCGGGACCAACGTCCTGACTTTC. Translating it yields CASSSLQAGTNVLTF.

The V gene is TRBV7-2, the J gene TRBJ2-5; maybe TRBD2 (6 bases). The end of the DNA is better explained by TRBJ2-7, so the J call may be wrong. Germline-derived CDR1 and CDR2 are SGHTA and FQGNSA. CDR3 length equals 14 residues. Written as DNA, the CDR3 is TGTGCCAGCAGCCAGACGCTAGCGACGTACGAGCAGTACTTC. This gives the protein CASSQTLATYEQYF.

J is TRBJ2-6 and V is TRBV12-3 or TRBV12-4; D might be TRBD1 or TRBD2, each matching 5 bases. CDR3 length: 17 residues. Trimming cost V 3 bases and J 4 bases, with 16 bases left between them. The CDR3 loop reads CASSFPGPRAGANVLTF. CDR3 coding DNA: TGTGCCAGCAGTTTTCCGGGGCCCCGGGCCGGGGCCAACGTCCTGACTTTC.

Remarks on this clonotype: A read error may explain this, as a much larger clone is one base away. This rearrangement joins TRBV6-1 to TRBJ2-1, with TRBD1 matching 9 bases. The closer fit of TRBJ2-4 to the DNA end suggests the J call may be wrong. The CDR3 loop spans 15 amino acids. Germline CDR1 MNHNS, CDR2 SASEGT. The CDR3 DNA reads TGTGCCAGCAGTTCAACAGGGGGCGCGGGAACCATTCAGTACTTC. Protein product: CASSSTGGAGTIQYF.

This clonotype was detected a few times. CDR3 bases: TGCAGCGTTGATGGCCGGTGGGGCTACACCTTC. It encodes CSVDGRWGYTF. The J gene is TRBJ1-2, the V gene TRBV29-1; D unresolved. Germline CDR1 and CDR2: SQVTM and ANQGSEA. CDR3 length: 11 residues. V was pared by 3 bases and J by 8 bases, with 10 bases between.

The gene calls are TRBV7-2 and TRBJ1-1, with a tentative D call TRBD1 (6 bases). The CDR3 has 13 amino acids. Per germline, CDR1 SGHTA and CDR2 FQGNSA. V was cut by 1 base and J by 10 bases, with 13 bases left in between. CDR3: CASSLEGLRGAFF. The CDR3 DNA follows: TGTGCCAGCAGCTTAGAGGGGCTCAGGGGAGCTTTCTTT. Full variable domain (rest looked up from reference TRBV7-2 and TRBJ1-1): GAGVSQSPSNKVTEKGKDVELRCDPISGHTALYWYRQSLGQGLEFLIYFQGNSAPDKSGLPSDRFSAERTGGSVSTLTIQRTQQEDSAVYLCASSLEGLRGAFFGQGTRLTVV.

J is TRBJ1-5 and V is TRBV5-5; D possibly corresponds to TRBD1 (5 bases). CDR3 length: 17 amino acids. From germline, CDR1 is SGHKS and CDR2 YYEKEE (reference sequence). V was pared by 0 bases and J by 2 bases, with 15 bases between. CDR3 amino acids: CASSLGALGGGNQPQHF. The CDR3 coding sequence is TGTGCCAGCAGCTTGGGGGCTTTGGGGGGAGGCAATCAGCCCCAGCATTTT.

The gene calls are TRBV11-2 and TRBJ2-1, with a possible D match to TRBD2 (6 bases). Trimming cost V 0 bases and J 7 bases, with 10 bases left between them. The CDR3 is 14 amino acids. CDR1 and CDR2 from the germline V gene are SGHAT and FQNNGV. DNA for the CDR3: TGTGCCAGCAGCTTAGAACGGCTAGCGAATGAGCAGTTCTTC. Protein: CASSLERLANEQFF.

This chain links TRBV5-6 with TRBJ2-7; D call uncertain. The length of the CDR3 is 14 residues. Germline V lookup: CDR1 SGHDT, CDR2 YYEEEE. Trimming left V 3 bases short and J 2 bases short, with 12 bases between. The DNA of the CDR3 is TGTGCCAGCAGCTCTACACGGATGCCCTACGAGCAGTACTTC. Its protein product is CASSSTRMPYEQYF.

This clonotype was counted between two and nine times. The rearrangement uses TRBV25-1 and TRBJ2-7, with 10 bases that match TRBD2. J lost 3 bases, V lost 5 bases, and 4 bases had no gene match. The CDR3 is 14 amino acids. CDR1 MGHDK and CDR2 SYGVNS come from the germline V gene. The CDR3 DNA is TGTGCCAGCAGTCGGACTAGCGGCCTCTACGAGCAGTACTTC. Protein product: CASSRTSGLYEQYF.

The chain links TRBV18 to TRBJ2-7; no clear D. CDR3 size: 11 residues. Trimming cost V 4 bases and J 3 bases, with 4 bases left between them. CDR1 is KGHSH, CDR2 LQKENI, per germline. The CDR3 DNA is TGTGCCAGCTCACACGACTACGAGCAGTACTTC. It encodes CASSHDYEQYF.

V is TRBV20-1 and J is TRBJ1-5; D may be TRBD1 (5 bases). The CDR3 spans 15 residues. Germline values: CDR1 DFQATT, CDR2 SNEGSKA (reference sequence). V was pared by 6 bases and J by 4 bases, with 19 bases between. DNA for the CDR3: TGCAGTGCGGAAAAGGGGTGGGAAGGGAATCAGCCCCAGCATTTT. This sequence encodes CSAEKGWEGNQPQHF.

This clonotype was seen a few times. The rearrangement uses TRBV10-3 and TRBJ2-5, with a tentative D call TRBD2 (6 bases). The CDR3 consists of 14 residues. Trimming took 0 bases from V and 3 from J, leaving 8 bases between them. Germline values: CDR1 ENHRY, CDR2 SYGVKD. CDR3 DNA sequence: TGTGCCATCAGTGAGTCGCCGGGGGAAGAGACCCAGTACTTC. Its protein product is CAISESPGEETQYF.

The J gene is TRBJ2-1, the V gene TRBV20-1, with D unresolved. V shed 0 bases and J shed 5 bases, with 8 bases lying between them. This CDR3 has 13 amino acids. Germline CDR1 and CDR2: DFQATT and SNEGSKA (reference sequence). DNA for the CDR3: TGCAGTGCTAGAGACGGACGTAACAATGAGCAGTTCTTC. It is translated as CSARDGRNNEQFF.

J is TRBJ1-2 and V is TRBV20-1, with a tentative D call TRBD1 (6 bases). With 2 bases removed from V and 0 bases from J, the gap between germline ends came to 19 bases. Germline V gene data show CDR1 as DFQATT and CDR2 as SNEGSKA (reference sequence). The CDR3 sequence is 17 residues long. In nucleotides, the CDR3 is TGCAGTGCTAGAACCGGGATCAGGGGCCTAGCTAACTATGGCTACACCTTC. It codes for CSARTGIRGLANYGYTF.

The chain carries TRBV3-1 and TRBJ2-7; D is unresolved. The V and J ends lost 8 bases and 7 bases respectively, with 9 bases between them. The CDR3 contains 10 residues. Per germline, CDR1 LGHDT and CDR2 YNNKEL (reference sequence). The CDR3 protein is CASGDGEQYF. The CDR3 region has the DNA TGTGCCAGCGGGGATGGGGAGCAGTACTTC.

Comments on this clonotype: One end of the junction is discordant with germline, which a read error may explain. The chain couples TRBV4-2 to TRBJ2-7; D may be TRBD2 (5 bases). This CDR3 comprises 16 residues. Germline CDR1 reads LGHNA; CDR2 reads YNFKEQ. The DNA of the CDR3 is TGTGCCAGCAGACAAGAGGGCTCGGAACATTACTACGAGCAGTACTTC. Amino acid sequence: CASRQEGSEHYYEQYF.

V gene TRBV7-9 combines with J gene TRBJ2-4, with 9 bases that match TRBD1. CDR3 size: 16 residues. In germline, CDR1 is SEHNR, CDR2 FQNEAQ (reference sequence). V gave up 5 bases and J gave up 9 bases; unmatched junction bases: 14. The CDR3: CASSTGTGSWDSIQYF. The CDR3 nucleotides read TGTGCCAGCAGCACCGGGACAGGGAGTTGGGATTCCATTCAGTACTTC.

The CDR3 loop is CASSLDISGRPYEQYF. CDR3 sequence (DNA): TGTGCCAGCAGCTTAGATATTTCGGGCCGGCCTTACGAGCAGTACTTC. The V call is TRBV11-2, the J call TRBJ2-7; D remains unclear. Trimming took off 0 bases at V and 4 bases at J, with 16 bases between the two ends. CDR3 size: 16 residues. Per the germline V gene, CDR1 is SGHAT and CDR2 is FQNNGV.

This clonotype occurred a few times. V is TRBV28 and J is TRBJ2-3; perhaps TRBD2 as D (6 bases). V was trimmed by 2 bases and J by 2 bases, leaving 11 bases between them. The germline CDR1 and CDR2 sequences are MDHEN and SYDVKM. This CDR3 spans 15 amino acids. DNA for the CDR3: TGTGCCAGCAGTTTAAGGGCGGGGAACACAGATACGCAGTATTTT. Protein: CASSLRAGNTDTQYF.

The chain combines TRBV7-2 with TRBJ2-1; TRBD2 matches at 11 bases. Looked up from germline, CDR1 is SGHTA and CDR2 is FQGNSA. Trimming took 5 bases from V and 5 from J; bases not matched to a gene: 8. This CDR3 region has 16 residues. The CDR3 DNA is TGTGCCAGCAGCAGCGCCGGGACTAGCGGCAACAATGAGCAGTTCTTC. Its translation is CASSSAGTSGNNEQFF.

CDR3 sequence reads: CASARFTSGRFRDTQYF. CDR3 DNA sequence: TGTGCCAGCGCGAGGTTCACTAGCGGGAGGTTTAGGGATACGCAGTATTTT. The chain combines TRBV12-3 or TRBV12-4 with TRBJ2-3; TRBD2 agrees at 12 bases. This CDR3 has 17 amino acids. The ends lost 8 bases at V and 6 bases at J; junction bases unmatched: 15.

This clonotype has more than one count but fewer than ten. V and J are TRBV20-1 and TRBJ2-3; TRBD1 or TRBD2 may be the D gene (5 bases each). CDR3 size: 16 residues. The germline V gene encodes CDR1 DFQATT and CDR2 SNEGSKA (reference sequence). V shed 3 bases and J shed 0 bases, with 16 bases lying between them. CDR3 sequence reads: CSARPAGTLSTDTQYF. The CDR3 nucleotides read TGCAGTGCTAGGCCCGCCGGGACCCTTAGCACAGATACGCAGTATTTT.

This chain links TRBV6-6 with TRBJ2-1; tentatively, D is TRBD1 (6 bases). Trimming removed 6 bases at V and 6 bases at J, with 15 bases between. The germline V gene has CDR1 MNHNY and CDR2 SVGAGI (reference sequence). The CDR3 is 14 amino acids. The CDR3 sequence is CASRNRVLGNEQFF. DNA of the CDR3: TGTGCCAGCAGGAACAGGGTTTTGGGCAATGAGCAGTTCTTC.

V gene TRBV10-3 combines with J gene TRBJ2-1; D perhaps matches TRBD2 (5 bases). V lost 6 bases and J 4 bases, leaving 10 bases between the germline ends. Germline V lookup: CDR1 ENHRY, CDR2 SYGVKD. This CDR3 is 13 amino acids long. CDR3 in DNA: TGTGCCATCAGAGGACTGGGGTACAATGAGCAGTTCTTC. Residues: CAIRGLGYNEQFF.

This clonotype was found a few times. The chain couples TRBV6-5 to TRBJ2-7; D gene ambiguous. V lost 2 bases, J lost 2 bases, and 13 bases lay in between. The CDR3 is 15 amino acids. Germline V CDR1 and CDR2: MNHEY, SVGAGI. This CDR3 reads CASSYSRWFPYEQYF. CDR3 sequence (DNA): TGTGCCAGCAGTTACAGTAGGTGGTTTCCCTACGAGCAGTACTTC.

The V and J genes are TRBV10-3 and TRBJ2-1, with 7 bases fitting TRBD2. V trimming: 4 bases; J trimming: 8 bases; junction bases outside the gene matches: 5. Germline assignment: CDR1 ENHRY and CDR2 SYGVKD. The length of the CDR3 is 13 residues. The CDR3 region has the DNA TGTGCCATCAGTGCACCCACTAGCGATGAGCAGTTCTTC. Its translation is CAISAPTSDEQFF.

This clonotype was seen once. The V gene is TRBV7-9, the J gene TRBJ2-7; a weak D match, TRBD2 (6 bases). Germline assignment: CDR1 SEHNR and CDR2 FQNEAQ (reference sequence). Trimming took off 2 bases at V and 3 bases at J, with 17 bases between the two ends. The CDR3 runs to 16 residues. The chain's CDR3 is CASSLMGGGANYEQYF. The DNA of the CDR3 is TGTGCCAGCAGCTTAATGGGCGGCGGGGCCAACTACGAGCAGTACTTC.

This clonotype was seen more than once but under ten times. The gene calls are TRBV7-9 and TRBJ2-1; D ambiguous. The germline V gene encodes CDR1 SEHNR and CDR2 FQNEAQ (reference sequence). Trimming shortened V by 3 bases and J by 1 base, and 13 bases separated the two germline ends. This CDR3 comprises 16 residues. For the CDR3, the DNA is TGTGCCAGCAGCTTTACGGTCGCTCTGTCCTACAATGAGCAGTTCTTC. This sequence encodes CASSFTVALSYNEQFF.

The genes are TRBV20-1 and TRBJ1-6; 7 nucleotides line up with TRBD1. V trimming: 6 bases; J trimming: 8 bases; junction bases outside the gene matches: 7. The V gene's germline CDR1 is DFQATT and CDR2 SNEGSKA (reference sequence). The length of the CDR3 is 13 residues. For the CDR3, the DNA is TGCAGTGCGACCGACAGGGTACATTCACCCCTCCACTTT. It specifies CSATDRVHSPLHF.